This T cell receptor (beta chain) was recovered during a study of T-cell reconstitution after alpha-beta-depleted transplantation in children. This CDR3 has 15 residues. V lost 5 bases and J lost 5; bases outside the gene matches: 11. From germline, CDR1 is SGHTA and CDR2 FQGTGA. This clonotype has more than one count but fewer than ten. Preparing the TCRbeta library involved the use of unique molecular identifiers. Using its own MiXCR run on the PCR reads, TCRdb lists one record per CDR3 protein. The sample has about half a million distinct CDR3 sequences, around 12% seen once. Specimen: PBMCs from the stem cell graft donor, collected from the stem cell graft. The receptor was derived from a human donor who donated a stem cell graft to a child with combined immunodeficiency. The chain is built from TRBV7-3 and TRBJ2-7, with 8 bases lining up with TRBD2. The CDR3 region has the DNA TGTGCCAGCAGCCCTGCGGGGGGACCTAAAAACGAGCAGTACTTC. This gives the protein CASSPAGGPKNEQYF.